This T cell receptor beta chain was identified in a study of T cell repertoires in cytomegalovirus infection. Study at large: CMV infection plus the matching HLA type was flagged by public TCR beta signatures.

Study results and caveats: The cumulative frequency of public TCR beta families distinguished individuals who carried CMV together with the relevant HLA.

TCRdb re-called the reads through MiXCR, storing one row per CDR3 protein. The sample comprises around 530,000 distinct CDR3 sequences, approximately 26% of which are singletons, and under 15% rests with the top ten. Germline V lookup: CDR1 LNHDA, CDR2 SQIVND (reference sequence). This CDR3 has 15 amino acids. Unmatched junction bases numbered 7, after V lost 2 bases and J lost 6 bases. As to this clonotype: The antigen is undetermined.

Specimen: PBMCs. The clonotype comes from a human donor in good health (CMV status not recorded). Some clones in this sample may be carry-over from other donors' samples. The chain uses TRBV19 and TRBJ2-1; 7 bases map to TRBD2. CDR3 residues: CASSIFAGAPNEQFF. The CDR3 region has the DNA TGTGCCAGTAGTATATTCGCGGGAGCCCCCAATGAGCAGTTCTTC.